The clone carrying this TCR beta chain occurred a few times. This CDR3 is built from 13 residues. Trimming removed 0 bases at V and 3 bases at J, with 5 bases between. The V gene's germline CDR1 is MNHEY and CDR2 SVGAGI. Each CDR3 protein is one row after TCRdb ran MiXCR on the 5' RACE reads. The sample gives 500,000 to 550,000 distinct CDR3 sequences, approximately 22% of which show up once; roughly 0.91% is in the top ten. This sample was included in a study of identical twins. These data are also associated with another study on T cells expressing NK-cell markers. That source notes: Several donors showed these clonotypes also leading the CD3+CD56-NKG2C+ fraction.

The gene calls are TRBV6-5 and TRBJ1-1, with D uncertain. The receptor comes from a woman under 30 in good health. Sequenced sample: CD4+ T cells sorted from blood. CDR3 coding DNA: TGTGCCAGCAGTTACTCGAGACACACTGAAGCTTTCTTT. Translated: CASSYSRHTEAFF.